Below are 21 T cell receptor beta chains sequenced from a single sample in a study of T cell clonotyping in hematopoietic cell transplantation. Sequenced by immunoSEQ multiplex PCR; TCRdb stores in-frame clones only, minus some. The sample holds over 8,000 clones, roughly 62% seen once. The sequencing here drew on peripheral blood mononuclear cells, taken 100 days after allogeneic stem cell transplant. The receptors were gathered from a male patient aged 55-69 years who had an allogeneic stem cell transplant from an unrelated donor, so the T cells may come from the graft donor. Some clones in this sample may be carry-over from other donors' samples.

The rearrangement uses TRBV6-5 and TRBJ2-1; 8 positions agree with TRBD2. Germline V gene sequence: CDR1 MNHEY, CDR2 SVGAGI. The CDR3 loop spans 14 amino acids. Trimming took 6 bases from V and 4 from J; bases not matched to a gene: 5. CDR3 sequence (DNA): TGTGCCAGCAGGCGGGGGGACCAGTACAATGAGCAGTTCTTC. Its protein product is CASRRGDQYNEQFF.

The chain uses TRBV28 and TRBJ2-1; 8 positions agree with TRBD1. This CDR3 region has 12 residues. J gave up 9 bases and V 6 bases, and 4 bases lay outside the gene matches. Germline values: CDR1 MDHEN, CDR2 SYDVKM. CDR3 in amino acids: CASSHQGAEQFF. DNA of the CDR3: TGTGCCAGCAGCCATCAGGGGGCTGAGCAGTTCTTC.

The rearrangement uses TRBV7-9 and TRBJ2-7; 10 bases match TRBD1. With 0 bases clipped from V and 4 bases from J, the junction kept 9 bases outside the gene matches. The CDR3 covers 17 residues. Germline V gives CDR1 SEHNR, CDR2 FQNEAQ (reference sequence). The CDR3 loop reads CASSLAELTGGEYEQYF. CDR3 coding DNA: TGTGCCAGCAGCTTAGCCGAATTGACAGGGGGCGAATACGAGCAGTACTTC.

The chain employs TRBV9 and TRBJ1-6; D unresolved. V was shortened by 0 bases and J by 5 bases, with 0 bases between the two germline ends. In germline, CDR1 is SGDLS, CDR2 YYNGEE. CDR3 length: 12 amino acids. The CDR3, as DNA: TGTGCCAGCAGCGTAGATAATTCACCCCTCCACTTT. Protein sequence: CASSVDNSPLHF.

This clone has a count of ten or more. The rearrangement joins TRBV5-1 to TRBJ2-7; D might be TRBD2 (6 bases). V dropped 0 bases and J dropped 4 bases, with 14 bases sitting between them. CDR3 size: 15 residues. CDR1 is SGHRS and CDR2 is YFSETQ in the germline V gene. The CDR3 nucleotides are TGCGCCAGCAGCTTGGGGTGGGACTTCGGGTACGAGCAGTACTTC. This codes for CASSLGWDFGYEQYF. Drawing the rest from reference TRBV5-1 and TRBJ2-7, the complete variable domain is KAGVTQTPRYLIKTRGQQVTLSCSPISGHRSVSWYQQTPGQGLQFLFEYFSETQRNKGNFPGRFSGRQFSNSRSEMNVSTLELGDSALYLCASSLGWDFGYEQYFGPGTRLTVT.

The chain's CDR3 is CASSLREARDSPLHF. CDR3 sequence (DNA): TGTGCCAGCAGCTTAAGGGAGGCCAGGGATTCACCCCTCCACTTT. The chain employs TRBV7-2 and TRBJ1-6; maybe TRBD1 (5 bases). This CDR3 is built from 15 residues. Germline V gene lookup returns CDR1 SGHTA and CDR2 FQGNSA. V lost 2 bases to trimming and J lost 8 bases, with 13 bases between them.

The V gene is TRBV12-5, the J gene TRBJ1-5; no definite D call. Germline CDR1 and CDR2: LGHNT and FRNRAP. This CDR3 is built from 12 residues. V lost 5 bases, J lost 9 bases, and 11 bases lay in between. The CDR3 DNA reads TGTGCTAGTGGTCTCAACACGCTGCCCCAGCATTTT. Its translation is CASGLNTLPQHF. The entire variable domain, with the rest obtained from reference TRBV12-5 and TRBJ1-5, is as follows: DARVTQTPRHKVTEMGQEVTMRCQPILGHNTVFWYRQTMMQGLELLAYFRNRAPLDDSGMPKDRFSAEMPDATLATLKIQPSEPRDSAVYFCASGLNTLPQHFGDGTRLSIL.

The CDR3 loop is CASSEINAGTDTQYF. CDR3 DNA sequence: TGTGCCAGCAGTGAAATAAATGCGGGCACAGATACGCAGTATTTT. The gene calls are TRBV6-1 and TRBJ2-3; D uncertain. V was shortened by 2 bases and J by 1 base, with 10 bases between the two germline ends. This CDR3 contains 15 residues. CDR1 MNHNS and CDR2 SASEGT come from the germline V gene.

The chain employs TRBV29-1 and TRBJ2-7; 11 bases match TRBD1. This CDR3 is built from 12 residues. CDR1 SQVTM and CDR2 ANQGSEA come from the germline V gene. CDR3 amino acids: CSAGTGGAEQYF. The CDR3 nucleotides are TGCAGTGCCGGGACAGGGGGTGCCGAGCAGTACTTC.

CDR3 amino acids: CASCWGAGTTEAFF. In DNA form, the CDR3 reads TGTGCCAGCTGTTGGGGGGCGGGGACCACTGAAGCTTTCTTT. The rearrangement uses TRBV27 and TRBJ1-1, with D tentatively TRBD1 (6 bases). This CDR3 has 14 amino acids. From germline, CDR1 is MNHEY and CDR2 SMNVEV (reference sequence). V lost 8 bases, J lost 4 bases, and 17 bases lay in between.

The chain links TRBV27 to TRBJ2-3; TRBD1 agrees at 8 bases. In germline, CDR1 is MNHEY, CDR2 SMNVEV (reference sequence). Trimming took 3 bases from V and 2 from J; bases not matched to a gene: 10. The CDR3 extends over 17 amino acids. CDR3 residues: CASSLTGSGGLTDTQYF. In DNA, the CDR3 is TGTGCCAGCAGTTTGACGGGGTCAGGGGGCCTCACAGATACGCAGTATTTT.

This sequence joins TRBV4-2 and TRBJ2-5; D is perhaps TRBD2 (7 bases). This CDR3 has 15 residues. Germline CDR1 is LGHNA and CDR2 is YNFKEQ. V lost 3 bases and J lost 2, with 13 bases in between. The CDR3 here is CASSQGGPSQETQYF. The CDR3 bases are TGTGCCAGCAGCCAGGGGGGGCCTTCTCAAGAGACCCAGTACTTC.

The chain couples TRBV9 to TRBJ1-1; D not certain. Germline CDR1 reads SGDLS; CDR2 reads YYNGEE. Deletions cut 3 bases from V and 1 base from J, with 4 bases between. The CDR3 covers 12 residues. CDR3 loop: CASSGGNTEAFF. In DNA, the CDR3 is TGTGCCAGCAGCGGAGGGAACACTGAAGCTTTCTTT.

The chain recombines TRBV5-1 with TRBJ1-1; D ambiguous. Germline CDR1 and CDR2: SGHRS and YFSETQ. This CDR3 has 11 residues. Trimming took off 7 bases at V and 1 base at J, with 5 bases between the two ends. The DNA for the CDR3 is TGCGCCAGCGTAGGGAACACTGAAGCTTTCTTT. Encoded protein: CASVGNTEAFF.

This clone appeared a few times. The chain carries TRBV9 and TRBJ2-1, with a tentative D call TRBD2 (7 bases). Germline-derived CDR1 and CDR2 are SGDLS and YYNGEE. Trimming cost V 3 bases and J 2 bases, with 12 bases left between them. The CDR3 covers 15 residues. The DNA for the CDR3 is TGTGCCAGCAGCGGGGGAGGGGGGGCCTACAATGAGCAGTTCTTC. Its protein is CASSGGGGAYNEQFF.

The V gene is TRBV5-6, the J gene TRBJ2-3; no clear D. Germline CDR1 is SGHDT and CDR2 is YYEEEE. V lost 4 bases to trimming and J lost 4 bases, with 13 bases between them. The CDR3 is 14 amino acids. Here the CDR3 DNA reads TGTGCCAGCAGCCTAATACAGAGGTCAGATACGCAGTATTTT. Translated, it gives CASSLIQRSDTQYF.

V is TRBV25-1 and J is TRBJ1-5; 8 bases line up with TRBD1. The CDR3 extends over 14 amino acids. V trimming: 1 base; J trimming: 5 bases; junction bases outside the gene matches: 1. The germline V gene encodes CDR1 MGHDK and CDR2 SYGVNS. CDR3 bases: TGTGCCAGCAGTGAATTGACAGGGGATCAGCCCCAGCATTTT. It codes for CASSELTGDQPQHF. Full variable domain (outside the CDR3, taken from reference TRBV25-1 and TRBJ1-5): EADIYQTPRYLVIGTGKKITLECSQTMGHDKMYWYQQDPGMELHLIHYSYGVNSTEKGDLSSESTVSRIRTEHFPLTLESARPSHTSQYLCASSELTGDQPQHFGDGTRLSIL.

J is TRBJ2-1 and V is TRBV7-9; D is undetermined. V was clipped by 5 bases and J by 4 bases, with 9 bases between them. Germline V gives CDR1 SEHNR, CDR2 FQNEAQ (reference sequence). The CDR3 covers 13 residues. CDR3 sequence (DNA): TGTGCCAGCAGCGATAGTGGGTACAATGAGCAGTTCTTC. It specifies CASSDSGYNEQFF.

The rearrangement uses TRBV7-2 and TRBJ2-1; a weak D match, TRBD2 (5 bases). There are 15 residues in the CDR3. The V gene's germline CDR1 is SGHTA and CDR2 FQGNSA. V shed 0 bases and J shed 8 bases, with 14 bases lying between them. In nucleotides, the CDR3 is TGTGCCAGCAGCTTAGCCCAACGAGGGAGCTATGAGCAGTTCTTC. Translation gives CASSLAQRGSYEQFF.

V gene TRBV6-1 combines with J gene TRBJ2-3; TRBD2 might be the D (5 bases). The CDR3 is made up of 12 amino acids. V lost 7 bases, J lost 8 bases, and 13 bases lay in between. The germline V gene encodes CDR1 MNHNS and CDR2 SASEGT. The CDR3 loop is CASTWRWSTQYF. The CDR3 region has the DNA TGTGCCAGCACCTGGAGGTGGAGTACGCAGTATTTT.

This chain joins TRBV9 and TRBJ2-3, with 12 bases aligning to TRBD2. J was trimmed by 2 bases and V by 3 bases; bases with no gene match: 10. The CDR3 has 18 residues. Germline CDR1 reads SGDLS; CDR2 reads YYNGEE. CDR3 sequence: CASSAPLAGGPDTDTQYF. The CDR3 DNA sequence: TGTGCCAGCAGCGCCCCTCTAGCGGGAGGGCCAGACACAGATACGCAGTATTTT.